Below are 11 T cell receptor beta chains sequenced from a single sample in a study of breast tumors, draining lymph nodes, adjacent tissues. TCRdb passed the multiplex PCR reads through MiXCR, listing each CDR3 protein once. The sample holds a few hundred thousand distinct CDR3 sequences, about 34% seen once. Axillary draining lymph nodes of breast cancer patients supplied the node samples. The specimen was axillary lymph node tissue. The receptors here all came from a female donor with breast cancer. Some clones in this sample may be carry-over from other donors' samples.

This clonotype was observed many times. In DNA, the CDR3 is TGTGCCAGCAGTGATCCAAAACTCTATGGCTACACCTTC. Translating it yields CASSDPKLYGYTF. The gene calls are TRBV6-1 and TRBJ1-2; no clear D. With 3 bases removed from V and 4 bases from J, the gap between germline ends came to 9 bases. The CDR3 sequence is 13 residues long. The germline gives CDR1 MNHNS, CDR2 SASEGT.

This clonotype was recorded a few times. A read error may be the cause here, since a much bigger clone is one base away. The chain carries TRBV7-2 and TRBJ1-2; 9 bases fit TRBD1. The CDR3 sequence is 15 residues long. Germline CDR1 reads SGHTA; CDR2 reads FQGNSA. The CDR3 DNA reads TGTGCCGGCAGCTTAGTGGGGGACAGGGAAGCGGGCTACACCTTC. Translating gives CAGSLVGDREAGYTF.

With respect to this clonotype: This likely comes from a read error, as the CDR3 has no conserved phenylalanine or tryptophan at its end. It is unclear where the CDR3 begins or ends on the DNA, so no DNA is shown, and the CDR3 is as TCRdb lists it. This sequence joins TRBV11-2 and TRBJ1-2; TRBD1, as called in the table, went unchecked against the DNA. The CDR3 is 8 residues long, counting both termini. The germline V gene encodes CDR1 SGHAT and CDR2 FQNNGV. The CDR3 reads CASSPRRQ.

This clonotype was recorded a few times. The J gene is TRBJ1-1, the V gene TRBV29-1; tentative D call: TRBD1 (5 bases). This CDR3 has 12 amino acids. Germline V CDR1 and CDR2: SQVTM, ANQGSEA. The V end was cut by 4 bases, the J end by 1 base, with 7 bases between. The CDR3 is CSVGQGNTEAFF. CDR3 coding DNA: TGCAGCGTTGGGCAGGGGAACACTGAAGCTTTCTTT.

Comments on this clonotype: A much larger clone is a single base away; this may be a read error. The CDR3 sequence is CAGSLGQGETQYF. Here the CDR3 DNA reads TGTGCCGGCAGTTTAGGACAGGGGGAGACCCAGTACTTC. This chain connects TRBV12-3 or TRBV12-4 to TRBJ2-5; 9 nucleotides align to TRBD1. The CDR3 is 13 amino acids.

This clonotype showed up just once. The germline gene is not matched at one end of the junction; a read error may be the cause. The chain joins TRBV11-2 to TRBJ2-6; 7 nucleotides match TRBD1. The germline V gene encodes CDR1 SGHAT and CDR2 FQNNGV. The CDR3 is 14 amino acids. CDR3 in amino acids: CASSLVAGGNVLTF. CDR3 DNA sequence: TGTGCCAGCAGCTTAGTGGCAGGGGGCAACGTCCTGACTTTC.

The chain uses TRBV12-3 or TRBV12-4 and TRBJ2-3, with 7 bases lining up with TRBD1. V lost 5 bases and J lost 5; bases outside the gene matches: 10. The CDR3 sequence is 15 residues long. CDR3 nucleotides: TGTGCCAGCAGTCTGAGGACAGGCGAGGGAGATACGCAGTATTTT. Encoded protein: CASSLRTGEGDTQYF.

About this clonotype: No conserved phenylalanine or tryptophan ends this CDR3, so it is likely a read error. It is unclear where the CDR3 begins or ends on the DNA, so no DNA is shown, and the CDR3 is as TCRdb lists it. The CDR3 is CASSSRDGLSY. This chain connects TRBV2 to TRBJ1-2; no DNA check was done on the table's D call, TRBD1. Germline V lookup: CDR1 SNHLY, CDR2 FYNNEI. Counting both end residues, the CDR3 totals 11 amino acids.

This clonotype was detected a few times. This rearrangement joins TRBV11-3 to TRBJ2-1; 11 bases map to TRBD2. The length of the CDR3 is 21 residues. Germline assignment: CDR1 SGHNT and CDR2 YENEEA. With 2 bases clipped from V and 0 bases from J, the junction kept 15 bases outside the gene matches. CDR3 DNA: TGTGCCAGCAGCTTAACCCTCCTACTAGCGGGAGACCCCCACTCCTACAATGAGCAGTTCTTC. Its protein product is CASSLTLLLAGDPHSYNEQFF.

The chain links TRBV20-1 to TRBJ2-5; D gene unclear. CDR1 DFQATT and CDR2 SNEGSKA come from the germline V gene (reference sequence). The CDR3 totals 13 residues. Trimming stripped 6 bases from V and 2 bases from J, with 13 bases between. CDR3 nucleotide sequence: TGCAGTGCCAGCTTAGGAGATCAAGAGACCCAGTACTTC. Translated, it gives CSASLGDQETQYF.

For this clonotype: This could be a read error, since a much larger clone is one nucleotide away. The missing conserved phenylalanine or tryptophan at the end of this CDR3 makes a read error likely. V is TRBV7-2 and J is TRBJ2-1, with TRBD2 identical over 7 bases. CDR1 SGHTA and CDR2 FQGNSA come from the germline V gene. Trimming cost V 1 base and J 10 bases; bases outside gene matches: 7. The CDR3 spans 14 residues. In nucleotides, the CDR3 is TGTGCCAGCAGCTTAGATTGGGAGGGCCGGGAGCAGTTCCTC. This sequence encodes CASSLDWEGREQFL.